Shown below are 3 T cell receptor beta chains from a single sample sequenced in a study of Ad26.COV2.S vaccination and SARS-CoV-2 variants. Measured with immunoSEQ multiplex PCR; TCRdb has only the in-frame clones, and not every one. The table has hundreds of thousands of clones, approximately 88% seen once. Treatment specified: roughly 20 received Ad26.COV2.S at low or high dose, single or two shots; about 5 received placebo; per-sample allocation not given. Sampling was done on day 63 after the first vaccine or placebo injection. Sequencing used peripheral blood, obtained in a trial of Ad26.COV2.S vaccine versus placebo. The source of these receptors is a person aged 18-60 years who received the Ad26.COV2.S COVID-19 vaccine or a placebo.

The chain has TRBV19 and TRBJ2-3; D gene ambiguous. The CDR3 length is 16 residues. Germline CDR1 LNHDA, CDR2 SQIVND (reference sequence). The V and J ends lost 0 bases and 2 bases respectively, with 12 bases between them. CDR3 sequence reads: CASSIDPGNPTDTQYF. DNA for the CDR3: TGTGCCAGTAGTATAGACCCAGGAAACCCCACAGATACGCAGTATTTT.

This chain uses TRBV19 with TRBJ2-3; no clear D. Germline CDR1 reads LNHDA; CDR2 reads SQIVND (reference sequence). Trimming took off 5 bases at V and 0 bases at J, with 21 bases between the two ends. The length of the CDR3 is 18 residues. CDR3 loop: CASSQYGPDTASTDTQYF. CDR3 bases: TGTGCCAGTAGTCAATATGGGCCCGACACGGCTAGCACAGATACGCAGTATTTT.

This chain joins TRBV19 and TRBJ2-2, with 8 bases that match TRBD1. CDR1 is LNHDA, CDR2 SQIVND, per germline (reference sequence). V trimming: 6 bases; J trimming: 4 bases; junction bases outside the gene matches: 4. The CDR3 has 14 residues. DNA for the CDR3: TGTGCCAGTAGCAGACAGGGGACCACCGGGGAGCTGTTTTTT. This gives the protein CASSRQGTTGELFF.